This is a list of T cell receptor beta chains from one sample in a study of blood T cell repertoires in COVID-19. Profiling relied on immunoSEQ multiplex PCR, and the TCRdb table lists in-frame clones only, not all of them. The table records 350,000 or so clones, around 88% of them present only once. Sample: peripheral blood. All receptors derive from a woman aged 25 to 39 with COVID-19, enrolled during active disease. Each CDR3 is given with its conserved first and last residue. The D gene is left open where the match is weak. Clone size is not always given. Where it is, it says once, few, many or a class for expanded clones.

clone size: .; D gene: TRBD1; J gene: TRBJ2-2; V gene: TRBV11-2; CDR3 protein: CASSNRGFELFF; CDR3 DNA: TGTGCCAGCAGCAACAGGGGCTTTGAGCTGTTTTTT
clone size: .; D gene: TRBD1; J gene: TRBJ1-4; V gene: TRBV29-1; CDR3 protein: CSTGGRGNEKLFF; CDR3 DNA: TGCAGCACAGGGGGAAGGGGAAATGAAAAACTGTTTTTT
clone size: .; D gene: .; J gene: TRBJ1-2; V gene: TRBV28; CDR3 protein: CASTSGRQVKYGYTF; CDR3 DNA: TGTGCCAGCACATCGGGGAGACAGGTGAAATATGGCTACACCTTC
clone size: .; D gene: .; J gene: TRBJ1-3; V gene: TRBV9; CDR3 protein: CASSERQSSGNTIYF; CDR3 DNA: TGTGCCAGCAGCGAAAGACAGAGCTCTGGAAACACCATATATTTT
clone size: .; D gene: .; J gene: TRBJ2-1; V gene: TRBV3-1/TRBV3-2; CDR3 protein: CASSQGRTYNEQFF; CDR3 DNA: TGTGCCAGCAGCCAGGGCAGGACTTACAATGAGCAGTTCTTC
clone size: .; D gene: TRBD1; J gene: TRBJ1-6; V gene: TRBV18; CDR3 protein: CASSPRDRDSPLHF; CDR3 DNA: TGTGCCAGCTCACCCAGGGACAGGGACTCACCCCTCCACTTT
clone size: once; D gene: TRBD1; J gene: TRBJ1-3; V gene: TRBV5-1; CDR3 protein: CASTWGQGANTIYF; CDR3 DNA: TGCGCCAGCACCTGGGGACAGGGGGCGAACACCATATATTTT
clone size: .; D gene: .; J gene: TRBJ1-1; V gene: TRBV4-3; CDR3 protein: CASSQGAGVGTEAFF; CDR3 DNA: TGCGCCAGCAGCCAAGGGGCAGGGGTAGGAACTGAAGCTTTCTTT
clone size: .; D gene: .; J gene: TRBJ1-4; V gene: TRBV30; CDR3 protein: CAWSVFARANEKLFF; CDR3 DNA: TGTGCCTGGAGTGTATTCGCCAGGGCTAATGAAAAACTGTTTTTT
clone size: .; D gene: .; J gene: TRBJ2-7; V gene: TRBV7-9; CDR3 protein: CASSLGVLEQYF; CDR3 DNA: TGTGCCAGCAGCTTAGGAGTGCTCGAGCAGTACTTC
clone size: .; D gene: TRBD1; J gene: TRBJ2-2; V gene: TRBV2; CDR3 protein: CASSGTAYTGELFF; CDR3 DNA: TGTGCCAGCAGCGGGACAGCCTACACCGGGGAGCTGTTTTTT
clone size: few; D gene: .; J gene: TRBJ2-2; V gene: TRBV5-1; CDR3 protein: CASSLGQTGTGELFF; CDR3 DNA: TGCGCCAGCAGCTTGGGACAGACGGGCACCGGGGAGCTGTTTTTT
clone size: once; D gene: .; J gene: TRBJ1-1; V gene: TRBV19; CDR3 protein: CASRTAMNTEAFF; CDR3 DNA: TGTGCCAGTAGGACAGCCATGAACACTGAAGCTTTCTTT
clone size: .; D gene: .; J gene: TRBJ1-4; V gene: TRBV30; CDR3 protein: CAWNTGRVSNEKLFF; CDR3 DNA: TGTGCCTGGAACACAGGGAGGGTATCTAATGAAAAACTGTTTTTT
clone size: .; D gene: .; J gene: TRBJ1-5; V gene: TRBV12-3/TRBV12-4; CDR3 protein: CASSQYRDQPQHF; CDR3 DNA: TGTGCCAGCAGTCAATACAGGGACCAGCCCCAGCATTTT
clone size: .; D gene: .; J gene: TRBJ1-3; V gene: TRBV4-1; CDR3 protein: CASSRTGGMPANTIYF; CDR3 DNA: TGCGCCAGCAGCCGAACCGGGGGAATGCCGGCAAACACCATATATTTT
clone size: .; D gene: TRBD1; J gene: TRBJ1-6; V gene: TRBV27; CDR3 protein: CASSTGTAPNSPLHF; CDR3 DNA: TGTGCCAGCAGTACCGGGACAGCTCCTAATTCACCCCTCCACTTT
clone size: .; D gene: TRBD1; J gene: TRBJ1-6; V gene: TRBV28; CDR3 protein: CASSSQGVVSPLHF; CDR3 DNA: TGTGCCAGCAGTTCGCAGGGGGTCGTTTCACCCCTCCACTTT
clone size: few; D gene: TRBD2; J gene: TRBJ2-3; V gene: TRBV2; CDR3 protein: CASSTLAGGTDTQYF; CDR3 DNA: TGTGCCAGCAGTACCCTAGCGGGGGGCACAGATACGCAGTATTTT
clone size: .; D gene: .; J gene: TRBJ1-1; V gene: TRBV19; CDR3 protein: CASGWLLNTEAFF; CDR3 DNA: TGTGCCAGTGGCTGGCTTTTGAACACTGAAGCTTTCTTT
clone size: .; D gene: .; J gene: TRBJ2-1; V gene: TRBV7-9; CDR3 protein: CASTQIEGEQFF; CDR3 DNA: TGTGCCAGCACCCAAATAGAGGGTGAGCAGTTCTTC
clone size: .; D gene: .; J gene: TRBJ2-1; V gene: TRBV18; CDR3 protein: CASCPRAGGANMEQFF; CDR3 DNA: TGTGCCAGCTGCCCAAGGGCCGGGGGAGCTAACATGGAGCAGTTCTTC
clone size: .; D gene: .; J gene: TRBJ1-2; V gene: TRBV4-3; CDR3 protein: CASSQDAGPSYGYTF; CDR3 DNA: TGCGCCAGCAGCCAAGATGCGGGACCCAGCTATGGCTACACCTTC
clone size: .; D gene: .; J gene: TRBJ2-1; V gene: TRBV12-3/TRBV12-4; CDR3 protein: CASSSLGGNEQFF; CDR3 DNA: TGTGCCAGCAGTTCATTGGGGGGTAATGAGCAGTTCTTC
clone size: once; D gene: .; J gene: TRBJ2-1; V gene: TRBV4-1; CDR3 protein: CASSSGLWDTYNEQFF; CDR3 DNA: TGCGCCAGCAGTTCCGGCCTCTGGGACACCTACAATGAGCAGTTCTTC
clone size: .; D gene: TRBD2; J gene: TRBJ2-1; V gene: TRBV4-2; CDR3 protein: CASSQETGGAAYNEQFF; CDR3 DNA: TGTGCCAGCAGCCAAGAAACCGGGGGGGCGGCCTACAATGAGCAGTTCTTC
clone size: .; D gene: .; J gene: TRBJ2-1; V gene: TRBV27; CDR3 protein: CASRSGLTTYNEQFF; CDR3 DNA: TGTGCCAGCAGGTCGGGACTGACCACATACAATGAGCAGTTCTTC
clone size: .; D gene: .; J gene: TRBJ2-7; V gene: TRBV12-3/TRBV12-4; CDR3 protein: CASSTDLEQYF; CDR3 DNA: TGTGCCAGCAGTACAGACCTCGAGCAGTACTTC
clone size: .; D gene: TRBD1; J gene: TRBJ2-3; V gene: TRBV5-1; CDR3 protein: CASSIQGSGPDTQYF; CDR3 DNA: TGCGCCAGCAGCATACAGGGGTCGGGCCCAGATACGCAGTATTTT
clone size: .; D gene: .; J gene: TRBJ1-3; V gene: TRBV11-2; CDR3 protein: CASSQISGSWDTIYF; CDR3 DNA: TGTGCCAGCAGCCAAATCTCAGGATCGTGGGACACCATATATTTT
clone size: .; D gene: .; J gene: TRBJ2-1; V gene: TRBV4-1; CDR3 protein: CASSHLKTPPAYNEQFF; CDR3 DNA: TGCGCCAGCAGCCACCTGAAAACCCCGCCAGCCTACAATGAGCAGTTCTTC
clone size: .; D gene: TRBD1; J gene: TRBJ1-2; V gene: TRBV5-1; CDR3 protein: CASSPQGVGGYTF; CDR3 DNA: TGCGCCAGCAGCCCACAGGGGGTGGGTGGCTACACCTTC
clone size: .; D gene: TRBD1; J gene: TRBJ1-6; V gene: TRBV28; CDR3 protein: CASRGQLSSPLHF; CDR3 DNA: TGTGCCAGCAGGGGACAGTTGAGTTCACCCCTCCACTTT
clone size: .; D gene: TRBD2; J gene: TRBJ2-1; V gene: TRBV11-2; CDR3 protein: CASSVGTSGAEQFF; CDR3 DNA: TGTGCCAGCAGCGTAGGGACTAGCGGGGCTGAGCAGTTCTTC
clone size: .; D gene: .; J gene: TRBJ2-5; V gene: TRBV18; CDR3 protein: CASSPQGVQETQYF; CDR3 DNA: TGTGCCAGCTCACCACAAGGGGTCCAAGAGACCCAGTACTTC
clone size: .; D gene: .; J gene: TRBJ1-2; V gene: TRBV5-6; CDR3 protein: CASSLAASRDGYTF; CDR3 DNA: TGTGCCAGCAGCTTAGCGGCGTCGAGGGATGGCTACACCTTC